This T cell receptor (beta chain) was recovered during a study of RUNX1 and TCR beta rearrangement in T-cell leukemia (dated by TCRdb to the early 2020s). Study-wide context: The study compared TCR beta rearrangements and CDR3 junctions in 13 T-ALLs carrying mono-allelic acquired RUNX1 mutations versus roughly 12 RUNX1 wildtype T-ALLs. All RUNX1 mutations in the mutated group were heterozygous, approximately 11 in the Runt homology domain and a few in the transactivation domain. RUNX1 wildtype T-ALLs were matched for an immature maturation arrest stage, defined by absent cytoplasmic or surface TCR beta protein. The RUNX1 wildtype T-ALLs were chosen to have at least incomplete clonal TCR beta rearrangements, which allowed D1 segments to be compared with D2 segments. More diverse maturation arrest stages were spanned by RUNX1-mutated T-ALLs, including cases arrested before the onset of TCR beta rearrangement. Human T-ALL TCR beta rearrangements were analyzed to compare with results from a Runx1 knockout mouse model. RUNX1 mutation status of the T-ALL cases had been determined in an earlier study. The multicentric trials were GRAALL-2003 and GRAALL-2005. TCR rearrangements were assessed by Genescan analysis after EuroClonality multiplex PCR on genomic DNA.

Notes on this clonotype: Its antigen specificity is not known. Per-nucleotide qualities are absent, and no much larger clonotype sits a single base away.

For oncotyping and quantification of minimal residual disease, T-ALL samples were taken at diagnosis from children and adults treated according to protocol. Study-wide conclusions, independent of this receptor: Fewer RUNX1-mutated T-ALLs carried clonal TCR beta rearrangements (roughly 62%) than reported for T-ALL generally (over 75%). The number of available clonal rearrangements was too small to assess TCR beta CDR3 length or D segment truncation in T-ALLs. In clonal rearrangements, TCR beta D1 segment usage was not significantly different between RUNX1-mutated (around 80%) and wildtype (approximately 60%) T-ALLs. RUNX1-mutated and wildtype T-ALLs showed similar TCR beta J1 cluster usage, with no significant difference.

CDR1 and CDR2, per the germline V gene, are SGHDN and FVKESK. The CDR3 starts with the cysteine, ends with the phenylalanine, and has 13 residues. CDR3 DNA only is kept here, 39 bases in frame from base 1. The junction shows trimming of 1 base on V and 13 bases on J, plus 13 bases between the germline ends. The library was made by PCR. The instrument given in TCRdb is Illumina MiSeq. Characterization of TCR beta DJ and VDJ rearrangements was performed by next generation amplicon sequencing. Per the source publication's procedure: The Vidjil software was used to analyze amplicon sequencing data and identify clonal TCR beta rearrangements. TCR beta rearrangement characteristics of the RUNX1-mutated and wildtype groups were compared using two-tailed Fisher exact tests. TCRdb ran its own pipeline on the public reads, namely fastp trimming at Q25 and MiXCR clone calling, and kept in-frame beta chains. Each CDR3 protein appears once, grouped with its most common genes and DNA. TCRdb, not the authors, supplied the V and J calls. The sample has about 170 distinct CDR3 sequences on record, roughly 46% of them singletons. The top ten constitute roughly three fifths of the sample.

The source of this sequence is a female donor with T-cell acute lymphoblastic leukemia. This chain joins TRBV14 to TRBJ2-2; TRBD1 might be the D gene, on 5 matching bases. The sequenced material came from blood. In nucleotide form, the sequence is TGTGCCAGCAGCCAAGGAATCCAGGGTGCGCTGTTTTTT. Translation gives CASSQGIQGALFF.